Listed here are 28 T cell receptor beta chains from one sample, sequenced in a study of blood T cell repertoires in COVID-19 (TCRdb year 2020). The method behind the library was the immunoSEQ multiplex PCR assay. The clones in this table, taken by TCRdb from immuneACCESS, are in-frame only. Not every clone is retained; where verified, under half of the shortfall comes from an unresolved V gene, and the cause of the rest is unknown. The sample data list roughly 150,000 clones, and just under 85% of these were observed just once. The ten largest clonotypes hold around 2.7% of the sample. The specimen was peripheral blood. The receptor source for this set is a woman aged 80 or over with COVID-19, enrolled during active disease.

The gene calls are TRBV7-2 and TRBJ1-2, with TRBD1 matching 8 bases. In germline, CDR1 is SGHTA, CDR2 FQGNSA. The CDR3 runs 15 residues. After removal of 11 bases from V and 2 bases from J, the junction contained 13 bases not matched to a gene. Here the CDR3 reads CAEKTGAGMNYGYTF. DNA of the CDR3: TGTGCCGAGAAGACAGGGGCGGGGATGAACTATGGCTACACCTTC.

The rearrangement links TRBV9 to TRBJ2-7; 11 bases fit TRBD2. Unmatched junction bases numbered 5, after V lost 4 bases and J lost 2 bases. CDR1 and CDR2 (germline): SGDLS, YYNGEE. CDR3 length: 15 amino acids. CDR3 sequence reads: CASSSGLAETYEQYF. As DNA, the CDR3 is TGTGCCAGCAGCTCGGGACTAGCGGAAACCTACGAGCAGTACTTC.

CDR3 region: CASSHPVQGLYGYTF. The CDR3 region has the DNA TGCGCCAGCAGCCACCCGGTACAGGGACTATATGGCTACACCTTC. This chain connects TRBV4-1 to TRBJ1-2; D possibly corresponds to TRBD1 (6 bases). With 3 bases removed from V and 5 bases from J, the gap between germline ends came to 16 bases. Germline CDR1 is MGHRA and CDR2 is YSYEKL. CDR3 length equals 15 residues.

The chain couples TRBV9 to TRBJ1-1, with D maybe TRBD1 (5 bases). The CDR3 consists of 13 residues. With 2 bases removed from V and 3 bases from J, the gap between germline ends came to 8 bases. Germline V CDR1 and CDR2: SGDLS, YYNGEE. The DNA for the CDR3 is TGTGCCAGCAGCGTGGGGCCGGACACTGAAGCTTTCTTT. It specifies CASSVGPDTEAFF.

The V call is TRBV7-2, the J call TRBJ2-1, with D perhaps matching TRBD2 (6 bases). Germline lookup yields CDR1 SGHTA and CDR2 FQGNSA. The CDR3 is 14 amino acids. Trimming left V 5 bases short and J 4 bases short, with 12 bases between. CDR3 amino acids: CASSLAGMYNEQFF. The CDR3 region has the DNA TGTGCCAGCAGCCTCGCGGGGATGTACAATGAGCAGTTCTTC.

V and J are TRBV6-6 and TRBJ1-2; 8 positions match TRBD1. Looked up from germline, CDR1 is MNHNY and CDR2 is SVGAGI (reference sequence). V trimming: 5 bases; J trimming: 7 bases; junction bases outside the gene matches: 6. The CDR3 has 13 amino acids. CDR3 DNA sequence: TGTGCCAGCAGTCAATCAGGGGGCCTTGGCTACACCTTC. Translated, it gives CASSQSGGLGYTF.

The rearrangement uses TRBV6-2 or TRBV6-3 and TRBJ2-2, with 9 bases lining up with TRBD1. The CDR3 contains 16 residues. Per the germline V gene, CDR1 is MNHEY and CDR2 is SVGEGT. The V gene end was trimmed by 2 bases and the J gene end by 3 bases; junction bases not matched to a gene: 4. As DNA, the CDR3 is TGTGCCAGCAGTTACGTAGGGACAGGGTACACCGGGGAGCTGTTTTTT. Residues: CASSYVGTGYTGELFF.

This clone was counted once. The chain carries TRBV24-1 and TRBJ2-7, with a weak D call TRBD1 (6 bases). This CDR3 region has 13 residues. Trimming pared 6 bases from V and 2 bases from J, leaving 10 bases between. The germline CDR1 and CDR2 sequences are KGHDR and SFDVKD. The CDR3 is CATSLTGTYEQYF. Written as DNA, the CDR3 is TGTGCCACCAGTTTGACAGGTACCTACGAGCAGTACTTC.

The J gene is TRBJ1-4, the V gene TRBV2; 9 nucleotides agree with TRBD1. The germline CDR1 and CDR2 sequences are SNHLY and FYNNEI. The trim removed 5 bases at V and 8 bases at J, leaving 6 bases unmatched. This CDR3 comprises 14 residues. The CDR3 protein is CASSRDREVEKLFF. The CDR3 region has the DNA TGTGCCAGCAGTCGGGACAGGGAAGTCGAAAAACTGTTTTTT.

This chain joins TRBV7-2 and TRBJ2-5, with a tentative D call TRBD1 (5 bases). The CDR3 extends over 13 amino acids. Trimming removed 10 bases from V and 4 bases from J, with 16 bases in between. Germline values: CDR1 SGHTA, CDR2 FQGNSA. The CDR3 coding sequence is TGTGCCACTTGGTTCAGGGCAGGAGAGACCCAGTACTTC. Protein: CATWFRAGETQYF.

This clone occurred once. The genes are TRBV7-9 and TRBJ2-5; TRBD2 matches at 10 bases. From germline, CDR1 is SEHNR and CDR2 FQNEAQ (reference sequence). The CDR3 extends over 16 amino acids. J gave up 0 bases and V 3 bases, and 4 bases lay outside the gene matches. For the CDR3, the DNA is TGTGCCAGCAGCTTGCGCCTAGCGGGAGACCAAGAGACCCAGTACTTC. Translating gives CASSLRLAGDQETQYF.

The gene calls are TRBV9 and TRBJ2-5, with D perhaps TRBD1 (6 bases). The CDR3 runs 14 residues. Germline V gene sequence: CDR1 SGDLS, CDR2 YYNGEE. The V gene lost 8 bases and the J gene lost 0 bases, with 14 bases spanning the gap. This CDR3 reads CARGSGTNQETQYF. CDR3 sequence (DNA): TGTGCCAGAGGGAGTGGGACAAACCAAGAGACCCAGTACTTC.

The V gene is TRBV5-1, the J gene TRBJ1-1; 10 bases are shared with TRBD1. Germline V CDR1 and CDR2: SGHRS, YFSETQ. The CDR3 extends over 14 amino acids. V was clipped by 2 bases and J by 4 bases; unmatched bases: 2. CDR3 loop: CASSFGQGVTEAFF. Here the CDR3 DNA reads TGCGCCAGCAGCTTCGGACAGGGGGTCACTGAAGCTTTCTTT.

The CDR3 spells CASSPGLAADTQYF. CDR3 sequence (DNA): TGTGCCAGCTCACCGGGACTAGCAGCCGATACGCAGTATTTT. This rearrangement joins TRBV18 to TRBJ2-3; 9 nucleotides line up with TRBD2. The CDR3 loop spans 14 amino acids. Germline CDR1 KGHSH, CDR2 LQKENI. J gave up 6 bases and V 3 bases, and 4 bases lay outside the gene matches.

The rearrangement links TRBV12-5 to TRBJ2-5; D is uncertain. Germline V gene data show CDR1 as LGHNT and CDR2 as FRNRAP. The CDR3 length is 14 residues. V gave up 6 bases and J gave up 0 bases, with 11 bases separating them. CDR3 region: CASGPNSNQETQYF. In DNA, the CDR3 is TGTGCTAGTGGCCCGAACAGCAACCAAGAGACCCAGTACTTC.

This clone has at least ten counts. The V call is TRBV5-1, the J call TRBJ1-6; weak D call: TRBD1 (6 bases). This CDR3 region has 17 residues. The germline V and J ends were trimmed by 4 bases and 6 bases, with 20 bases remaining between them. Germline V gene sequence: CDR1 SGHRS, CDR2 YFSETQ. The CDR3 region has the DNA TGCGCCAGCAGCCCCGGGGCGGGGGCTGGTTTTAATTCACCCCTCCACTTT. It encodes CASSPGAGAGFNSPLHF.

The genes are TRBV10-2 and TRBJ2-7, with 10 bases that match TRBD1. Germline V gene lookup returns CDR1 WSHSY and CDR2 SAAADI. V shed 10 bases, J shed 6 bases, and the junction held 12 bases outside the gene matches. The CDR3 covers 14 residues. The CDR3 is CATMTGTGVLEQYF. The CDR3 DNA sequence: TGCGCCACAATGACCGGGACAGGGGTACTCGAGCAGTACTTC.

In its sample, this clone was seen a few times. V usage is TRBV28 and J usage is TRBJ2-7; 11 bases are a match to TRBD1. CDR3 size: 15 residues. V trimming: 4 bases; J trimming: 7 bases; junction bases outside the gene matches: 9. Germline V gene data show CDR1 as MDHEN and CDR2 as SYDVKM. CDR3 in amino acids: CASSSSGQGAREQYF. CDR3 nucleotides: TGTGCCAGCAGTTCCAGCGGACAGGGGGCCCGAGAGCAGTACTTC. The full variable domain, in which reference TRBV28 and TRBJ2-7 provide the parts outside the CDR3, is DVKVTQSSRYLVKRTGEKVFLECVQDMDHENMFWYRQDPGLGLRLIYFSYDVKMKEKGDIPEGYSVSREKKERFSLILESASTNQTSMYLCASSSSGQGAREQYFGPGTRLTVT.

The chain joins TRBV19 to TRBJ2-2; 7 bases map to TRBD2. V was pared by 5 bases and J by 3 bases, with 9 bases of the junction left unmatched. Looked up from germline, CDR1 is LNHDA and CDR2 is SQIVND (reference sequence). CDR3 length: 16 amino acids. Here the CDR3 reads CASSRGWGGDTGELFF. The CDR3 DNA reads TGTGCCAGTAGTCGTGGGTGGGGAGGGGACACCGGGGAGCTGTTTTTT.

This chain uses TRBV12-5 with TRBJ2-5; maybe TRBD1 (6 bases). CDR3 length equals 15 residues. Per germline, CDR1 LGHNT and CDR2 FRNRAP. The V and J ends lost 3 bases and 9 bases respectively, with 20 bases between them. CDR3 amino acids: CASGLNRQPGDAQYF. CDR3 coding DNA: TGTGCTAGTGGTTTAAATAGACAACCAGGGGATGCCCAGTACTTC.

This chain joins TRBV9 and TRBJ2-5; D is undetermined. Trimming left V 1 base short and J 7 bases short, with 14 bases between. Germline V CDR1 and CDR2: SGDLS, YYNGEE. CDR3 length equals 14 residues. The chain's CDR3 is CASSVSSGYGTQYF. The CDR3 nucleotides are TGTGCCAGCAGCGTATCATCAGGTTATGGGACCCAGTACTTC.

The chain is built from TRBV6-5 and TRBJ2-2; TRBD1 matches at 10 bases. The length of the CDR3 is 15 residues. The germline CDR1 and CDR2 sequences are MNHEY and SVGAGI. Trimming took 10 bases from V and 6 from J; bases not matched to a gene: 11. The CDR3 here is CATRVGQGFPGELFF. DNA of the CDR3: TGTGCCACCCGAGTGGGACAGGGGTTTCCCGGGGAGCTGTTTTTT.

The chain joins TRBV30 to TRBJ1-5, with 7 bases aligning to TRBD1. The CDR3 runs 13 residues. The junction had 3 bases not matched to a gene; V was cut back by 0 bases and J by 7 bases. Germline assignment: CDR1 GTSNPN and CDR2 SVGIG (reference sequence). CDR3 in DNA: TGTGCCTGGAGTGTGACAGGGTTGCAGCCCCAGCATTTT. This translates into CAWSVTGLQPQHF.

The chain has TRBV28 and TRBJ1-2; D call uncertain. The CDR3 covers 12 residues. Trimming cost V 3 bases and J 8 bases, with 10 bases left between them. Germline V gene data show CDR1 as MDHEN and CDR2 as SYDVKM. As DNA, the CDR3 is TGTGCCAGCAGTTTCTCCCACGGGGGCTACACCTTC. Translated, it gives CASSFSHGGYTF.

The chain has TRBV19 and TRBJ2-2; 8 bases line up with TRBD1. Germline V gives CDR1 LNHDA, CDR2 SQIVND (reference sequence). The ends lost 6 bases at V and 4 bases at J; junction bases unmatched: 13. CDR3 length: 17 amino acids. In DNA form, the CDR3 reads TGTGCCAGTAGGGCGACAGGGGCCGAGGCGATCACCGGGGAGCTGTTTTTT. Protein sequence: CASRATGAEAITGELFF.

The chain has TRBV18 and TRBJ2-1; D may be TRBD1 (6 bases). The CDR3 spans 15 residues. V was cut by 6 bases and J by 0 bases, with 12 bases left in between. The germline V gene encodes CDR1 KGHSH and CDR2 LQKENI. CDR3 DNA: TGTGCCAGCTCGCAAGAGGGGGACTCCTACAATGAGCAGTTCTTC. Translated: CASSQEGDSYNEQFF. Full variable domain (outside the CDR3, taken from reference TRBV18 and TRBJ2-1): NAGVMQNPRHLVRRRGQEARLRCSPMKGHSHVYWYRQLPEEGLKFMVYLQKENIIDESGMPKERFSAEFPKEGPSILRIQQVVRGDSAAYFCASSQEGDSYNEQFFGPGTRLTVL.

This clone was seen once. The rearrangement links TRBV6-6 to TRBJ1-4; perhaps TRBD1 as D (5 bases). The ends were cut back, 0 bases at V and 8 bases at J, with 10 bases in the middle. This CDR3 spans 14 amino acids. The germline V gene has CDR1 MNHNY and CDR2 SVGAGI (reference sequence). CDR3 nucleotide sequence: TGTGCCAGCAGTTACTCGGGGGGTTCGGAAAAACTGTTTTTT. It is translated as CASSYSGGSEKLFF.

The genes are TRBV10-3 and TRBJ1-5, with 7 bases aligning to TRBD1. The CDR3 runs to 13 residues. The germline V gene encodes CDR1 ENHRY and CDR2 SYGVKD. With V trimmed by 8 bases and J by 6 bases, 7 bases remained unmatched. Here the CDR3 DNA reads TGTGCCATCGGAGACAGGGTGGGTCAGCCCCAGCATTTT. It codes for CAIGDRVGQPQHF.